The 5 T cell receptor beta chains below come from one sample, sequenced in a study of CD8+ T cells in alopecia areata. Treatment here: oral pan-JAK inhibitor, 5-10 mg twice daily. Extracted RNA was reverse transcribed into cDNA, the sequencing template. The data were produced by immunoSEQ multiplex PCR, yet TCRdb's version contains in-frame clones alone and is incomplete. The profile shows approximately 190,000 clones, about 62% of them singletons. The input for sequencing was CD4+ T cells sorted from blood, taken at week 24, from a patient treated with tofacitinib. All receptors come from a human donor with alopecia areata.

The chain uses TRBV4-2 and TRBJ2-5, with D possibly matching TRBD2 (6 bases). The CDR3 is 16 amino acids. Germline V gives CDR1 LGHNA, CDR2 YNFKEQ. Trimming took off 3 bases at V and 2 bases at J, with 16 bases between the two ends. The CDR3 nucleotides are TGTGCCAGCAGCCACAGGCCTCCGGGACTTCAAGAGACCCAGTACTTC. This translates into CASSHRPPGLQETQYF.

The V call is TRBV11-3, the J call TRBJ2-1; 8 bases align to TRBD2. CDR3 length: 13 residues. The ends lost 4 bases at V and 9 bases at J; junction bases unmatched: 5. In germline, CDR1 is SGHNT, CDR2 YENEEA. CDR3 residues: CASSSSGSGEQFF. The CDR3 nucleotides read TGTGCCAGCAGCTCCAGCGGGAGTGGTGAGCAGTTCTTC.

This clone has just one count. The chain carries TRBV18 and TRBJ2-7, with a tentative D call TRBD2 (5 bases). Trimming cost V 3 bases and J 5 bases, with 11 bases left between them. The germline gives CDR1 KGHSH, CDR2 LQKENI. The CDR3 contains 13 residues. This CDR3 reads CASSPPNGNEQYF. CDR3 bases: TGTGCCAGCTCACCCCCCAACGGGAACGAGCAGTACTTC.

The rearrangement joins TRBV30 to TRBJ1-5, with unresolved D. The CDR3 is 15 amino acids. The V and J ends lost 2 bases and 5 bases respectively, with 16 bases between them. Germline lookup yields CDR1 GTSNPN and CDR2 SVGIG (reference sequence). CDR3 DNA: TGTGCCTGGAGTCTCGCCCCGAATACGGATCAGCCCCAGCATTTT. Amino acids: CAWSLAPNTDQPQHF.

About this clone itself: The sample holds other DNA sequences that translate to the same CDR3. The chain combines TRBV28 with TRBJ1-1; no firm D call. This CDR3 spans 11 amino acids. Germline CDR1 reads MDHEN; CDR2 reads SYDVKM. Between the trimmed V and J ends, which lost 6 bases and 3 bases, there was a span of 5 bases. This CDR3 is CASRRYTEAFF. The CDR3 DNA follows: TGTGCCAGCAGGAGGTACACTGAAGCTTTCTTT.